These T cell receptor beta chains were read from a single sample in a study of T-cell reconstitution after alpha-beta-depleted transplantation in children. TCRdb passed the PCR reads through MiXCR, listing each CDR3 protein once. The table shows over 450,000 distinct CDR3 sequences, with 10% occurring only once. The sequencing here drew on PBMCs, taken before TCRalphabeta/CD19-depleted stem cell transplant. Receptors originate from a child aged 2-15 years with inherited bone marrow failure, due to receive a stem cell transplant. CDR3s include the opening cysteine and the closing phenylalanine or tryptophan. The D gene is left open where the match is weak. A clone size is listed for some rows: how often the clone was seen (once, few, many), or a class if it is expanded.

J: TRBJ2-1
V: TRBV10-3
size: many
D: -
CDR3: CAISDGPGNEQFF
DNA: TGTGCCATCAGTGACGGACCGGGGAATGAGCAGTTCTTC

J: TRBJ2-7
V: TRBV5-4
size: few
D: TRBD2
CDR3: CATFIAGGPSSEQYF
DNA: TGTGCCACCTTCATAGCGGGAGGGCCCTCATCCGAGCAGTACTTC

J: TRBJ2-7
V: TRBV5-1
size: many
D: TRBD2
CDR3: CASSLGLATTYEQYF
DNA: TGCGCCAGCAGCTTGGGACTAGCGACAACCTACGAGCAGTACTTC

J: TRBJ2-1
V: TRBV28
size: many
D: -
CDR3: CASNNGGPYNEQFF
DNA: TGTGCCAGCAACAACGGGGGGCCCTACAATGAGCAGTTCTTC

J: TRBJ1-1
V: TRBV4-1
size: -
D: -
CDR3: CASSQRVWGTAVEAFF
DNA: TGCGCCAGCAGCCAAAGGGTCTGGGGCACGGCCGTTGAAGCTTTCTTT

J: TRBJ2-4
V: TRBV12-3/TRBV12-4
size: many
D: TRBD2
CDR3: CASSLPAGEGVIQYF
DNA: TGTGCCAGCAGTTTACCGGCGGGAGAAGGGGTCATTCAGTACTTC

J: TRBJ2-6
V: TRBV5-1
size: few
D: -
CDR3: CASSLETDHSGANVLTF
DNA: TGCGCCAGCAGCTTGGAAACGGACCACTCTGGGGCCAACGTCCTGACTTTC

J: TRBJ2-1
V: TRBV2
size: few
D: TRBD2
CDR3: CASSDEAGVPLYNEQFF
DNA: TGTGCCAGCAGTGACGAAGCGGGAGTGCCCCTCTACAATGAGCAGTTCTTC

J: TRBJ2-7
V: TRBV29-1
size: many
D: TRBD1
CDR3: CSYQGARYEQYF
DNA: TGCAGCTACCAGGGGGCACGATACGAGCAGTACTTC

J: TRBJ1-6
V: TRBV3-1
size: many
D: TRBD1
CDR3: CASSRGQGHNSPLHF
DNA: TGTGCCAGCAGCCGAGGACAGGGGCATAATTCACCCCTCCACTTT

J: TRBJ2-5
V: TRBV29-1
size: -
D: -
CDR3: CSGGTERYQETQYF
DNA: TGCAGCGGCGGGACAGAACGGTACCAAGAGACCCAGTACTTC

J: TRBJ2-1
V: TRBV10-2
size: many
D: TRBD1
CDR3: CASSLFTGGATNEQFF
DNA: TGCGCCAGCAGCCTCTTCACAGGGGGCGCAACAAATGAGCAGTTCTTC

J: TRBJ2-2
V: TRBV23-1
size: many
D: TRBD2
CDR3: CASSQSVLLAANTGELFF
DNA: TGCGCCAGCAGTCAATCGGTCTTGCTAGCGGCTAACACCGGGGAGCTGTTTTTT

J: TRBJ2-7
V: TRBV27
size: many
D: -
CDR3: CASNRAGSYEQYF
DNA: TGTGCCAGTAACCGGGCTGGCTCCTACGAGCAGTACTTC

J: TRBJ2-7
V: TRBV29-1
size: many
D: TRBD2
CDR3: CSVEVAGVGEQYF
DNA: TGCAGCGTTGAGGTTGCGGGAGTGGGCGAGCAGTACTTC

J: TRBJ1-1
V: TRBV29-1
size: many
D: -
CDR3: CSPRGGNTEAFF
DNA: TGCAGCCCGCGTGGGGGGAACACTGAAGCTTTCTTT

J: TRBJ2-3
V: TRBV7-9
size: few
D: TRBD2
CDR3: CASTGRLLAGGLDTQYF
DNA: TGTGCCAGCACCGGAAGGCTCCTAGCGGGAGGACTAGATACGCAGTATTTT

J: TRBJ2-1
V: TRBV20-1
size: -
D: TRBD2
CDR3: CSAPPYGGTYNEQFF
DNA: TGCAGTGCTCCACCTTACGGGGGGACGTACAATGAGCAGTTCTTC

J: TRBJ2-7
V: TRBV29-1
size: many
D: -
CDR3: CSVGLPDGDEQYF
DNA: TGCAGCGTTGGACTCCCCGATGGCGACGAGCAGTACTTC

J: TRBJ2-7
V: TRBV4-1
size: -
D: -
CDR3: CASSRPGPNYEQYF
DNA: TGCGCCAGCAGTCGGCCCGGGCCCAACTACGAGCAGTACTTC

J: TRBJ1-5
V: TRBV7-2
size: many
D: -
CDR3: CASSLDRVGNQPQHF
DNA: TGTGCCAGCAGCTTAGACAGGGTGGGCAATCAGCCCCAGCATTTT

J: TRBJ2-4
V: TRBV29-1
size: many
D: TRBD1
CDR3: CSVGQGRRIQYF
DNA: TGCAGCGTGGGACAGGGACGTCGCATTCAGTACTTC

J: TRBJ2-7
V: TRBV5-6
size: -
D: TRBD1
CDR3: CASSFGTADYEQYF
DNA: TGTGCCAGCAGCTTCGGGACAGCCGACTACGAGCAGTACTTC

J: TRBJ2-5
V: TRBV20-1
size: many
D: -
CDR3: CSARDTGFPETQYF
DNA: TGCAGTGCTAGGGATACAGGGTTCCCAGAGACCCAGTACTTC

J: TRBJ2-3
V: TRBV11-2
size: many
D: TRBD2
CDR3: CASSYGRAGPDTQYF
DNA: TGTGCCAGCAGCTACGGGAGGGCCGGTCCAGATACGCAGTATTTT

J: TRBJ1-1
V: TRBV30
size: -
D: -
CDR3: CAWNRGTEAFF
DNA: TGTGCCTGGAACCGGGGCACTGAAGCTTTCTTT

J: TRBJ2-1
V: TRBV4-3
size: many
D: -
CDR3: CASSPLRYDEQFF
DNA: TGCGCCAGCAGCCCCTTGAGATACGATGAGCAGTTCTTC

J: TRBJ2-1
V: TRBV24-1
size: many
D: TRBD2
CDR3: CATRTSGSRDEQFF
DNA: TGTGCCACAAGAACTAGCGGGAGCCGGGATGAGCAGTTCTTC

J: TRBJ1-1
V: TRBV6-5
size: many
D: TRBD1
CDR3: CASSYWTGRATEAFF
DNA: TGTGCCAGCAGTTACTGGACAGGGCGCGCCACTGAAGCTTTCTTT

J: TRBJ1-2
V: TRBV5-5
size: -
D: TRBD1
CDR3: CASSLRQGIDAGYPF
DNA: TGTGCCAGCAGCTTGCGACAGGGTATCGATGCTGGCTACCCCTTC

J: TRBJ1-2
V: TRBV7-9
size: -
D: -
CDR3: CASSLVEGEDGYTF
DNA: TGTGCCAGCAGCTTAGTGGAGGGGGAAGATGGCTACACCTTC

J: TRBJ2-1
V: TRBV19
size: -
D: -
CDR3: CASFFRDLNEQFF
DNA: TGTGCCAGTTTCTTCCGGGATTTGAATGAGCAGTTCTTC

J: TRBJ1-2
V: TRBV29-1
size: many
D: -
CDR3: CSVEALGTEYGYTF
DNA: TGCAGCGTTGAAGCCCTCGGGACGGAGTATGGCTACACCTTC

J: TRBJ2-7
V: TRBV5-6
size: many
D: TRBD2
CDR3: CASSSGLAGGNEQYF
DNA: TGTGCCAGCAGCTCCGGACTAGCGGGAGGGAACGAGCAGTACTTC

J: TRBJ2-7
V: TRBV10-3
size: many
D: -
CDR3: CAISEGGGYEQYF
DNA: TGTGCCATCAGTGAAGGGGGGGGCTACGAGCAGTACTTC

J: TRBJ2-1
V: TRBV12-3/TRBV12-4
size: many
D: -
CDR3: CASSLPPSGSYNEQFF
DNA: TGTGCCAGCAGCCTCCCCCCAAGCGGATCCTACAATGAGCAGTTCTTC

J: TRBJ1-1
V: TRBV6-1
size: many
D: TRBD1
CDR3: CASSTQGASTEAFF
DNA: TGTGCCAGCAGCACACAGGGGGCGAGCACTGAAGCTTTCTTT

J: TRBJ2-1
V: TRBV20-1
size: -
D: -
CDR3: CSAPGHNGMDEQFF
DNA: TGCAGTGCCCCGGGTCATAACGGGATGGATGAGCAGTTCTTC

J: TRBJ1-5
V: TRBV11-2
size: many
D: -
CDR3: CASSLWENQPQHF
DNA: TGTGCCAGCAGCTTATGGGAGAATCAGCCCCAGCATTTT

J: TRBJ1-4
V: TRBV7-2
size: many
D: TRBD1
CDR3: CASSAGTVNEKLFF
DNA: TGTGCCAGCAGCGCCGGGACAGTTAATGAAAAACTGTTTTTT

J: TRBJ2-1
V: TRBV20-1
size: many
D: -
CDR3: CSARESGLMGSEQFF
DNA: TGCAGTGCTAGAGAGTCCGGCCTGATGGGTAGTGAGCAGTTCTTC

J: TRBJ2-5
V: TRBV28
size: many
D: -
CDR3: CASRRWGGASQETQYF
DNA: TGTGCCAGCAGGCGATGGGGGGGGGCCAGTCAAGAGACCCAGTACTTC

J: TRBJ2-1
V: TRBV7-2
size: many
D: -
CDR3: CASSLAWGNYNEQFF
DNA: TGTGCCAGCAGCCTAGCGTGGGGGAACTACAATGAGCAGTTCTTC

J: TRBJ2-7
V: TRBV12-3/TRBV12-4
size: many
D: TRBD1
CDR3: CASSRDRGLYEQYF
DNA: TGTGCCAGCAGCCGGGACAGGGGCCTCTACGAGCAGTACTTC

J: TRBJ2-3
V: TRBV28
size: many
D: TRBD2
CDR3: CASSFRGSPDTQYF
DNA: TGTGCCAGCAGTTTTCGCGGGAGCCCAGATACGCAGTATTTT

J: TRBJ1-4
V: TRBV15
size: many
D: TRBD1
CDR3: CATSRDLTGDNEKLFF
DNA: TGTGCCACCAGCAGAGATCTCACAGGGGACAACGAAAAACTGTTTTTT

J: TRBJ2-3
V: TRBV13
size: many
D: TRBD2
CDR3: CASSSLEREGRADTQYF
DNA: TGTGCCAGCAGCTCGCTAGAGCGGGAGGGCCGGGCAGATACGCAGTATTTT